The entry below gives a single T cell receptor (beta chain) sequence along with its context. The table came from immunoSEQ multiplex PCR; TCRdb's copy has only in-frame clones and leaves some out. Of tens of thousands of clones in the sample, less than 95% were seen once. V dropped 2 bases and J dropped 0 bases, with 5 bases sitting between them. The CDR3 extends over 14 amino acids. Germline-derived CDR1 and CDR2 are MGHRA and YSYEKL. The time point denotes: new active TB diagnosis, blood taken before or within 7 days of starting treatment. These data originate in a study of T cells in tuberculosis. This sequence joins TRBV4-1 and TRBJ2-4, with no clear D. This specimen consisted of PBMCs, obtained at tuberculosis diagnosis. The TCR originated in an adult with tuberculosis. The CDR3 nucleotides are TGCGCCAGCAGCCAAACAGTAGCCAAAAACATTCAGTACTTC. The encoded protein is CASSQTVAKNIQYF.